This T cell receptor beta chain emerged from a study of blood T cell repertoires in COVID-19. This CDR3 has 17 residues. Germline V CDR1 and CDR2: SEHNR, FQNEAQ (reference sequence). The junction had 7 bases not matched to a gene; V was cut back by 1 base and J by 7 bases. Individuals drawn from approximately 26 US areas were roughly 18 to 95 years old. Repertoires were generated with immunoSEQ multiplex PCR, while TCRdb's copy carries only in-frame clones and drops some. The top ten hold 3.3% of the sample, which has about 240,000 clones, 86% seen once. Sequenced input: PBMCs or T cells enriched from blood (not recorded which). The sequence was collected from a woman aged 40 to 50 with acute COVID-19. The chain combines TRBV7-9 with TRBJ2-7, with TRBD2 identical over 16 bases. The CDR3 loop is CASSLGGTSGRAREQYF. CDR3 DNA: TGTGCCAGCAGCTTAGGAGGGACTAGCGGGAGGGCCCGGGAGCAGTACTTC. Using reference TRBV7-9 and TRBJ2-7 for the parts outside the CDR3, the full variable domain is DTGVSQNPRHKITKRGQNVTFRCDPISEHNRLYWYRQTLGQGPEFLTYFQNEAQLEKSRLLSDRFSAERPKGSFSTLEIQRTEQGDSAMYLCASSLGGTSGRAREQYFGPGTRLTVT.